Below, 14 T cell receptor beta chains from the same sample are listed, as sequenced in a study of T cells in localized non-small cell lung cancer. Assay used: immunoSEQ multiplex PCR; TCRdb lists only in-frame clones, some missing. Of tens of thousands of clones listed, around 90% are singletons. Sample: PBMCs, taken before any cancer treatment. These receptors were obtained from a female donor with stage II lung adenocarcinoma.

The chain recombines TRBV27 with TRBJ1-1; unclear D gene. CDR1 and CDR2 (germline): MNHEY, SMNVEV (reference sequence). The V end was cut by 0 bases, the J end by 5 bases, with 7 bases between. This CDR3 region has 13 residues. The CDR3 region is CASSLSGGTEAFF. For the CDR3, the DNA is TGTGCCAGCAGTTTATCGGGTGGGACTGAAGCTTTCTTT.

The V gene is TRBV5-1, the J gene TRBJ2-7, with 10 bases identical to TRBD1. The junction had 7 bases not matched to a gene; V was cut back by 3 bases and J by 4 bases. Per the germline V gene, CDR1 is SGHRS and CDR2 is YFSETQ. This CDR3 has 15 residues. In nucleotides, the CDR3 is TGCGCCAGCAGCTCGGTGACAGGGGGCAAGTACGAGCAGTACTTC. Residues: CASSSVTGGKYEQYF.

V and J are TRBV21-1 and TRBJ2-3; the table names TRBD1, a call not compared with the DNA. TRBV21-1 is a pseudogene segment. The CDR3 runs to 14 residues. For the CDR3, the DNA is TGTGCCAGCGGGGACAGGGGAAGTTCAGATACGCAGTATTTT. It codes for CASGDRGSSDTQYF.

The gene calls are TRBV2 and TRBJ1-1, with 9 bases lining up with TRBD1. The V segment lost 5 bases and the J segment 11 bases; nucleotides outside the gene matches: 12. Looked up from germline, CDR1 is SNHLY and CDR2 is FYNNEI. CDR3 length: 14 residues. The chain's CDR3 is CASSIGGQGRQAFF. CDR3 in DNA: TGTGCCAGCAGTATTGGGGGACAGGGCCGGCAGGCTTTCTTT.

The chain combines TRBV19 with TRBJ1-1; 8 positions match TRBD1. The V gene end was trimmed by 9 bases and the J gene end by 1 base; junction bases not matched to a gene: 10. From germline, CDR1 is LNHDA and CDR2 SQIVND (reference sequence). This CDR3 spans 15 amino acids. As DNA, the CDR3 is TGTGCCAGCCGAGAAATCGACAGGGGGAACACTGAAGCTTTCTTT. It yields the protein CASREIDRGNTEAFF. The complete variable domain, with remaining parts taken from reference TRBV19 and TRBJ1-1, reads DGGITQSPKYLFRKEGQNVTLSCEQNLNHDAMYWYRQDPGQGLRLIYYSQIVNDFQKGDIAEGYSVSREKKESFPLTVTSAQKNPTAFYLCASREIDRGNTEAFFGQGTRLTVV.

This clone was observed once. The V and J genes are TRBV5-5 and TRBJ1-2, with a tentative D call TRBD1 (6 bases). CDR1 is SGHKS, CDR2 YYEKEE, per germline (reference sequence). The CDR3 extends over 13 amino acids. V lost 1 base and J lost 6, with 10 bases in between. CDR3 nucleotides: TGTGCCAGCAGCTTGCAGGGGTTGGATGGCTACACCTTC. Encoded protein: CASSLQGLDGYTF.

The CDR3 reads CASSTRYGTQGNTIYF. CDR3 DNA: TGTGCCAGCAGCACCCGTTACGGGACGCAGGGAAACACCATATATTTT. This rearrangement joins TRBV7-9 to TRBJ1-3; the D gene is possibly TRBD1 (5 bases). The germline gives CDR1 SEHNR, CDR2 FQNEAQ (reference sequence). V shed 5 bases and J shed 4 bases, with 18 bases lying between them. The CDR3 is made up of 16 amino acids.

This clone has only one observation. The V gene is TRBV27, the J gene TRBJ2-1, with D perhaps matching TRBD2 (7 bases). Trimming shortened V by 5 bases and J by 2 bases, and 16 bases separated the two germline ends. This CDR3 comprises 16 residues. CDR1 is MNHEY, CDR2 SMNVEV, per germline (reference sequence). The CDR3 reads CASSTAGANPYNEQFF. The CDR3 DNA follows: TGTGCCAGCAGTACGGCGGGGGCCAACCCCTACAATGAGCAGTTCTTC.

This chain uses TRBV7-3 with TRBJ2-5; the match to TRBD2 covers 7 bases. Germline loops: CDR1 SGHTA, CDR2 FQGTGA. V lost 0 bases and J lost 4; bases outside the gene matches: 8. CDR3 length: 16 residues. CDR3 residues: CASSLTNSGRGETQYF. As DNA, the CDR3 is TGTGCCAGCAGCTTAACTAATTCGGGGAGGGGAGAGACCCAGTACTTC.

J is TRBJ1-1 and V is TRBV11-2; D is undetermined. Trimming took 7 bases from V and 6 from J, leaving 15 bases between them. Germline V gene lookup returns CDR1 SGHAT and CDR2 FQNNGV. This CDR3 region has 13 residues. The CDR3, as DNA: TGTGCCAGCACCCTACCGTTGGGAGCTGAAGCTTTCTTT. This encodes CASTLPLGAEAFF.

The chain carries TRBV9 and TRBJ1-2, with 7 bases matching TRBD1. This CDR3 spans 13 amino acids. Germline assignment: CDR1 SGDLS and CDR2 YYNGEE. V gave up 7 bases and J gave up 4 bases; unmatched junction bases: 7. The CDR3 region has the DNA TGTGCCAGCCGGGACAGAACTTCCTATGGCTACACCTTC. Translating gives CASRDRTSYGYTF.

V is TRBV1 and J is TRBJ2-5. TRBV1 corresponds to a pseudogene. CDR3 size: 18 residues. This chain's CDR3 is CTSSQDWGLGKGRETQYF. CDR3 sequence (DNA): TGCACCAGCAGCCAAGATTGGGGATTGGGTAAGGGCCGAGAGACCCAGTACTTC.

V and J are TRBV6-6 and TRBJ2-5, with 7 bases lining up with TRBD2. This CDR3 contains 14 residues. J was trimmed by 5 bases and V by 2 bases; bases with no gene match: 5. Germline V gene data show CDR1 as MNHNY and CDR2 as SVGAGI (reference sequence). CDR3 in DNA: TGTGCCAGCAGTTACCGCGGGGGTTGGGAGACCCAGTACTTC. It is translated as CASSYRGGWETQYF.

V gene TRBV7-3 combines with J gene TRBJ1-1; D is unclear. Germline lookup yields CDR1 SGHTA and CDR2 FQGTGA. The V and J ends lost 5 bases and 1 base respectively, with 8 bases between them. The CDR3 runs to 13 residues. The CDR3 sequence: CASSPRPNTEAFF. The CDR3 DNA follows: TGTGCCAGCAGCCCGCGACCGAACACTGAAGCTTTCTTT.